This T cell receptor beta chain was found in a study of radiotherapy plus CTLA-4 blockade in lung cancer. In the study overall: An objective response was seen in 18% of patients, and disease control in 25% to 40%. Study results and limitations: TCR clones originating in tumors grew in number in blood after radiotherapy plus ipilimumab. Interferon-beta and early blood T cell clone dynamics reportedly predicted response best.

Note on this clone: Antigen unknown.

The V gene's germline CDR1 is SGDLS and CDR2 YYNGEE. J was trimmed by 6 bases and V by 0 bases; bases with no gene match: 6. The CDR3 is 15 amino acids. The table came from immunoSEQ multiplex PCR; TCRdb's copy has only in-frame clones and leaves some out. The sample holds about 94,000 clones, roughly 85% seen once. The specimen was peripheral blood, collected from a patient treated with radiotherapy plus ipilimumab. The chain joins TRBV9 to TRBJ2-7, with TRBD2 matching over 10 bases. The clonotype comes from a human donor with non-small cell lung cancer that progressed on radiotherapy plus ipilimumab. The CDR3 spells CASSVESGRAGEQYF. The CDR3 DNA sequence: TGTGCCAGCAGCGTAGAGAGCGGGAGGGCCGGCGAGCAGTACTTC.